The 24 T cell receptor beta chains below were found in one sample sequenced in a study of T-cell memory formation after mild COVID-19. MiXCR, applied by TCRdb to the 5' RACE reads, yields one record per CDR3 protein. Found here are about 260,000 distinct CDR3 sequences, about 16% of them singletons; the top ten hold around a fifth. Sequenced material: PBMCs or a T cell subset sorted from them (not recorded which). The receptors originated from a young man who had mild COVID-19 (a few samples of this study predate the infection). Cell type and time point are not known.

V usage is TRBV5-1 and J usage is TRBJ1-1; D ambiguous. Trimming took 1 base from V and 1 from J, leaving 11 bases between them. This CDR3 is 15 amino acids long. Germline V gene data show CDR1 as SGHRS and CDR2 as YFSETQ. CDR3 loop: CASSLNLGQNTEAFF. The DNA for the CDR3 is TGCGCCAGCAGCTTGAATCTGGGTCAGAACACTGAAGCTTTCTTT.

This rearrangement joins TRBV4-3 to TRBJ1-5; 8 nucleotides match TRBD1. The ends lost 2 bases at V and 1 base at J; junction bases unmatched: 1. The CDR3 extends over 15 amino acids. CDR1 is LGHNA and CDR2 is YSLEER in the germline V gene. The CDR3 DNA sequence: TGCGCCAGCAGCCAAAGGACAGGGAGCAATCAGCCCCAGCATTTT. Protein product: CASSQRTGSNQPQHF.

There are a few counts of this clonotype. The rearrangement joins TRBV4-1 to TRBJ1-4; 8 bases fit TRBD1. This CDR3 region has 14 residues. The V gene end was trimmed by 3 bases and the J gene end by 8 bases; junction bases not matched to a gene: 5. From germline, CDR1 is MGHRA and CDR2 YSYEKL. The CDR3 loop reads CASSQDRVGEKLFF. The CDR3 nucleotides are TGCGCCAGCAGCCAGGACAGGGTGGGGGAAAAACTGTTTTTT.

This rearrangement joins TRBV27 to TRBJ2-1; D is uncertain. The germline CDR1 and CDR2 sequences are MNHEY and SMNVEV (reference sequence). This CDR3 is 13 amino acids long. The V end was cut by 1 base, the J end by 4 bases, with 5 bases between. CDR3 nucleotide sequence: TGTGCCAGCAGTTTATATCAGTACAATGAGCAGTTCTTC. This translates into CASSLYQYNEQFF.

This sequence joins TRBV5-6 and TRBJ1-6; D is unclear. The CDR3 has 14 residues. Trimming stripped 0 bases from V and 6 bases from J, with 7 bases between. Germline loops: CDR1 SGHDT, CDR2 YYEEEE. This CDR3 reads CASSLVGSNSPLHF. The CDR3, as DNA: TGTGCCAGCAGCTTGGTTGGGAGTAATTCACCCCTCCACTTT.

The chain couples TRBV7-2 to TRBJ2-3; D gene ambiguous. Germline V gene data show CDR1 as SGHTA and CDR2 as FQGNSA. This CDR3 is built from 12 residues. Trimming stripped 0 bases from V and 6 bases from J, with 4 bases between. The CDR3 here is CASSLAYDTQYF. The CDR3 DNA reads TGTGCCAGCAGCTTAGCCTACGATACGCAGTATTTT.

The rearrangement joins TRBV7-2 to TRBJ1-4, with D possibly matching TRBD1 (5 bases). V lost 5 bases and J lost 0, with 13 bases in between. Germline V gives CDR1 SGHTA, CDR2 FQGNSA. This CDR3 spans 16 amino acids. CDR3 in amino acids: CASSPRKGTTNEKLFF. The CDR3 region has the DNA TGTGCCAGCAGCCCAAGGAAGGGGACAACTAATGAAAAACTGTTTTTT.

The chain recombines TRBV11-1 with TRBJ2-1; D not resolved. The CDR3 covers 15 residues. The V gene lost 4 bases and the J gene lost 1 base, with 11 bases spanning the gap. Per germline, CDR1 SGHAT and CDR2 FQDESV (reference sequence). The chain's CDR3 is CASSSWSGSYNEQFF. In DNA, the CDR3 is TGTGCCAGCAGCTCGTGGTCCGGGTCCTACAATGAGCAGTTCTTC.

The table lists this clonotype with a few counts. This chain uses TRBV7-3 with TRBJ2-3, with a weak D call TRBD2 (5 bases). Germline V gene sequence: CDR1 SGHTA, CDR2 FQGTGA. The V and J ends lost 1 base and 2 bases respectively, with 25 bases between them. The CDR3 contains 20 residues. Written as DNA, the CDR3 is TGTGCCAGCAGCTTAAATCTGCCGGATAGCCCGCCGAGGGTCACAGATACGCAGTATTTT. Its translation is CASSLNLPDSPPRVTDTQYF.

The CDR3, as DNA: TGTGCCAGCAGCCTAACTCAACCGGGACAGGGTGATACGCAGTATTTT. Amino acids: CASSLTQPGQGDTQYF. The chain is built from TRBV7-2 and TRBJ2-3; 9 bases map to TRBD1. Losses at the gene ends were 5 bases for V and 6 bases for J; bases not matched to a gene: 12. Germline CDR1 is SGHTA and CDR2 is FQGNSA. The CDR3 runs to 16 residues. Full variable domain (rest looked up from reference TRBV7-2 and TRBJ2-3): GAGVSQSPSNKVTEKGKDVELRCDPISGHTALYWYRQSLGQGLEFLIYFQGNSAPDKSGLPSDRFSAERTGGSVSTLTIQRTQQEDSAVYLCASSLTQPGQGDTQYFGPGTRLTVL.

This clonotype was seen ten or more times. The V gene is TRBV29-1, the J gene TRBJ2-1; 8 bases align to TRBD1. Unmatched junction bases numbered 1, after V lost 0 bases and J lost 3 bases. Germline lookup yields CDR1 SQVTM and CDR2 ANQGSEA. This CDR3 is 14 amino acids long. In DNA, the CDR3 is TGCAGCGTTGAAGATACAGGGGGCTACAATGAGCAGTTCTTC. Amino acids: CSVEDTGGYNEQFF.

This clonotype was detected ten times or more. The genes are TRBV5-1 and TRBJ2-3, with 8 bases lining up with TRBD1. V shed 0 bases, J shed 4 bases, and the junction held 1 base outside the gene matches. The CDR3 is 14 residues long. Germline V gene lookup returns CDR1 SGHRS and CDR2 YFSETQ. The CDR3 region is CASSLGQGSDTQYF. Written as DNA, the CDR3 is TGCGCCAGCAGCTTGGGACAGGGGTCAGATACGCAGTATTTT.

The chain links TRBV7-2 to TRBJ2-7; perhaps TRBD2 as D (6 bases). Between the trimmed V and J ends, which lost 3 bases and 4 bases, there was a span of 16 bases. The CDR3 spans 15 residues. Germline V gives CDR1 SGHTA, CDR2 FQGNSA. CDR3 sequence (DNA): TGTGCCAGCAGCTTGGGACTCACGCGGGAATACGAGCAGTACTTC. It codes for CASSLGLTREYEQYF.

The chain is built from TRBV15 and TRBJ2-7; D assignment may be TRBD1 or TRBD2 (5 bases each). V was pared by 1 base and J by 2 bases, with 9 bases between. CDR1 LNHNV and CDR2 YYDKDF come from the germline V gene (reference sequence). This CDR3 contains 14 residues. The CDR3 coding sequence is TGTGCCACCAGCAGAGCGCCGGGACCCTACGAGCAGTACTTC. This codes for CATSRAPGPYEQYF.

This clonotype turned up a few times. V gene TRBV5-6 combines with J gene TRBJ2-3, with TRBD2 matching over 7 bases. The germline V gene encodes CDR1 SGHDT and CDR2 YYEEEE. With V trimmed by 4 bases and J by 0 bases, 5 bases remained unmatched. This CDR3 has 15 amino acids. CDR3: CASSPRGVSTDTQYF. CDR3 coding DNA: TGTGCCAGCAGCCCACGGGGGGTCAGCACAGATACGCAGTATTTT.

Many counts were recorded for this clonotype. The chain uses TRBV29-1 and TRBJ2-7; perhaps TRBD1 as D (6 bases). With 6 bases removed from V and 2 bases from J, the gap between germline ends came to 11 bases. The germline V gene has CDR1 SQVTM and CDR2 ANQGSEA. This CDR3 comprises 12 residues. The CDR3 coding sequence is TGCAGCGTCAAGACAGGCGCCTACGAGCAGTACTTC. Translated: CSVKTGAYEQYF.

This clonotype turned up a few times. The chain recombines TRBV7-9 with TRBJ1-1, with D tentatively TRBD1 (6 bases). Germline lookup yields CDR1 SEHNR and CDR2 FQNEAQ (reference sequence). V was shortened by 2 bases and J by 4 bases, with 14 bases between the two germline ends. The CDR3 totals 15 residues. The CDR3: CASSLSRGATTEAFF. Here the CDR3 DNA reads TGTGCCAGCAGCTTAAGCCGGGGGGCGACCACTGAAGCTTTCTTT.

V usage is TRBV7-2 and J usage is TRBJ2-5, with D perhaps matching TRBD2 (5 bases). This CDR3 contains 14 residues. The V end was cut by 5 bases, the J end by 1 base, with 11 bases between. Germline assignment: CDR1 SGHTA and CDR2 FQGNSA. The CDR3 DNA reads as TGTGCCAGCAGCCAGCGACTAAGCCAAGAGACCCAGTACTTC. Its translation is CASSQRLSQETQYF.

J is TRBJ2-5 and V is TRBV5-1; D not certain. Trimming left V 1 base short and J 5 bases short, with 12 bases between. The CDR3 runs 14 residues. The germline gives CDR1 SGHRS, CDR2 YFSETQ. The CDR3 protein is CASSLTPEQETQYF. In DNA form, the CDR3 reads TGCGCCAGCAGCTTGACCCCAGAACAGGAGACCCAGTACTTC.

The chain's CDR3 is CASSQVTGEEKLFF. As DNA, the CDR3 is TGCGCCAGCAGCCAAGTGACAGGGGAAGAAAAACTGTTTTTT. The chain recombines TRBV4-1 with TRBJ1-4; TRBD1 agrees at 8 bases. V dropped 1 base and J dropped 8; count of bases not matched to a gene: 3. The V gene's germline CDR1 is MGHRA and CDR2 YSYEKL. The CDR3 consists of 14 residues.

The V call is TRBV20-1, the J call TRBJ1-6, with no clear D. Between the trimmed V and J ends, which lost 0 bases and 7 bases, there was a span of 10 bases. Germline CDR1 is DFQATT and CDR2 is SNEGSKA (reference sequence). CDR3 length: 14 amino acids. The CDR3 DNA reads TGCAGTGCTAGAGAGGTGGCGGGAAATTCACCCCTCCACTTT. Translating gives CSAREVAGNSPLHF.

The chain couples TRBV11-3 to TRBJ2-1, with D possibly TRBD2 on 6 matching bases. Germline V CDR1 and CDR2: SGHNT, YENEEA. V lost 0 bases to trimming and J lost 7 bases, with 7 bases between them. CDR3 length: 13 amino acids. The CDR3 loop is CASSLEEGNEQFF. The CDR3 nucleotides are TGTGCCAGCAGCTTAGAGGAGGGGAATGAGCAGTTCTTC.

CDR3 sequence reads: CASSGEAYTQYF. The DNA of the CDR3 is TGTGCCAGCAGTGGGGAAGCCTATACGCAGTATTTT. The V call is TRBV2, the J call TRBJ2-3; D unresolved. The CDR3 has 12 residues. The germline gives CDR1 SNHLY, CDR2 FYNNEI. V was cut by 4 bases and J by 7 bases, with 9 bases left in between. Full variable domain (remainder filled in from reference TRBV2 and TRBJ2-3): EPEVTQTPSHQVTQMGQEVILRCVPISNHLYFYWYRQILGQKVEFLVSFYNNEISEKSEIFDDQFSVERPDGSNFTLKIRSTKLEDSAMYFCASSGEAYTQYFGPGTRLTVL.

The sample holds many counts of this clonotype. The rearrangement uses TRBV4-1 and TRBJ2-2; 7 positions agree with TRBD1. Germline assignment: CDR1 MGHRA and CDR2 YSYEKL. The CDR3 contains 12 residues. J was trimmed by 8 bases and V by 8 bases; bases with no gene match: 5. In DNA form, the CDR3 reads TGCGCCAGCCAGGGACAGAGTGGGGAGCTGTTTTTT. Translated, it gives CASQGQSGELFF.